The T cell receptor beta chain under discussion was sequenced for a study of coeliac disease. Study observations and caveats: Few TRB amino acid sequences were shared between samples; most were unique. Cross-contamination between intraepithelial and lamina propria cells was possible.

Trimming removed 2 bases at V and 8 bases at J, with 15 bases between. From germline, CDR1 is MNHNS and CDR2 SASEGT. This CDR3 has 15 residues. This clone appeared a few times. Its antigen is not identified. Repertoires were generated with immunoSEQ multiplex PCR, while TCRdb's copy carries only in-frame clones and drops some. Among roughly 7,000 clones listed, around 63% were seen once. Sequenced material: lamina propria lymphocytes from the gut. The chain joins TRBV6-1 to TRBJ1-4; TRBD1 is a possible D gene (5 bases). The TCR originated in a woman in her sixties with active celiac disease. The CDR3 DNA sequence: TGTGCCAGCAGTGAAAGTCGGGGGAGTTGGGAAAAACTGTTTTTT. This encodes CASSESRGSWEKLFF.